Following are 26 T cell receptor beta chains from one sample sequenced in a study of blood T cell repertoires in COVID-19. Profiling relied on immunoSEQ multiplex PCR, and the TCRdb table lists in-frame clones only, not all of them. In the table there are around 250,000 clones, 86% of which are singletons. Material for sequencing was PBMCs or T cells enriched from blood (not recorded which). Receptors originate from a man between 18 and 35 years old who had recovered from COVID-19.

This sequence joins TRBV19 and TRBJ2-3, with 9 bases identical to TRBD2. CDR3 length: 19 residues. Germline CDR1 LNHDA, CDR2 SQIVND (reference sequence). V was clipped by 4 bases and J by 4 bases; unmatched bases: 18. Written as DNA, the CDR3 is TGTGCCAGTAGTAAAAGGGGAATAGCGGGAGAGGTGATGGCAGATACGCAGTATTTT. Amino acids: CASSKRGIAGEVMADTQYF.

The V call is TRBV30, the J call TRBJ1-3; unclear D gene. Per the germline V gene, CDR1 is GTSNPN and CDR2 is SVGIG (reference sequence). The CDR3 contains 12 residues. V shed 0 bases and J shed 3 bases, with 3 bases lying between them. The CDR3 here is CAWSVLGNTIYF. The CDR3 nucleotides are TGTGCCTGGAGTGTACTTGGAAACACCATATATTTT.

CDR3 amino acids: CASSLTGQEQETQYF. The CDR3 DNA follows: TGCGCCAGCAGCTTGACTGGACAGGAACAAGAGACCCAGTACTTC. This sequence joins TRBV5-1 and TRBJ2-5; the match to TRBD1 covers 7 bases. With 1 base clipped from V and 2 bases from J, the junction kept 5 bases outside the gene matches. The CDR3 consists of 15 residues. The germline CDR1 and CDR2 sequences are SGHRS and YFSETQ.

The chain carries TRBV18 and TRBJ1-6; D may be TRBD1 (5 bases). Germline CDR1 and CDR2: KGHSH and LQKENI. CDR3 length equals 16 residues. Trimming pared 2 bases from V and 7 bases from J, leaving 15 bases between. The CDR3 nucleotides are TGTGCCAGCTCACCATCCCCGACAGCGGGGAATTCACCCCTCCACTTT. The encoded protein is CASSPSPTAGNSPLHF.

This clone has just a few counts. CDR3 residues: CASTERGQGVEEQFF. The CDR3 DNA sequence: TGCGCCAGCACCGAAAGGGGGCAGGGAGTTGAAGAGCAGTTCTTC. The chain uses TRBV5-1 and TRBJ2-1, with 7 bases aligning to TRBD1. Losses at the gene ends were 6 bases for V and 10 bases for J; bases not matched to a gene: 16. The V gene's germline CDR1 is SGHRS and CDR2 YFSETQ. The length of the CDR3 is 15 residues.

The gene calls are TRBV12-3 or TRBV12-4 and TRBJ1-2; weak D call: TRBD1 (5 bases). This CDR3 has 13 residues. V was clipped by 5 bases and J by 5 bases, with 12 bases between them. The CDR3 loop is CASSPRQSYGYTF. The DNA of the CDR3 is TGTGCCAGCAGTCCCCGACAGAGTTATGGCTACACCTTC.

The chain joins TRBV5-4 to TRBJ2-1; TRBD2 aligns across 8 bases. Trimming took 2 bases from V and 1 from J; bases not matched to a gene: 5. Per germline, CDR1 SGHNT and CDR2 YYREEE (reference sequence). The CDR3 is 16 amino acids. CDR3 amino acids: CASSFAGGWSYNEQFF. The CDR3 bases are TGTGCCAGCAGCTTTGCGGGGGGCTGGTCCTACAATGAGCAGTTCTTC.

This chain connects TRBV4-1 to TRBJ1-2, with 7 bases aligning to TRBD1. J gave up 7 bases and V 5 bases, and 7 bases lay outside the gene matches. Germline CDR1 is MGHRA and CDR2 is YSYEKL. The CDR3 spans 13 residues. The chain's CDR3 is CASSYTGDGGYTF. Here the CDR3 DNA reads TGCGCCAGCAGCTACACAGGGGACGGTGGCTACACCTTC.

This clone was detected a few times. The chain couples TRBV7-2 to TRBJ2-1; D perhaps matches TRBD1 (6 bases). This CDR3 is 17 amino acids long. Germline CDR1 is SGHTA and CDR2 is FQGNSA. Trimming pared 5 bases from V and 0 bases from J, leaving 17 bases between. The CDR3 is CASSLETGYSSYNEQFF. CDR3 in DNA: TGTGCCAGCAGCCTAGAAACAGGGTATTCCTCCTACAATGAGCAGTTCTTC.

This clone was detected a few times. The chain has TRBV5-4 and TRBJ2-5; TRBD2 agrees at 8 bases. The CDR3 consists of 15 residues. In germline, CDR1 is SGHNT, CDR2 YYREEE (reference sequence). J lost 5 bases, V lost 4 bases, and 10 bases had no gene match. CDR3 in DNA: TGTGCCAGCAGCCCCCGGCGGGGGGCCGATGAGACCCAGTACTTC. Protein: CASSPRRGADETQYF.

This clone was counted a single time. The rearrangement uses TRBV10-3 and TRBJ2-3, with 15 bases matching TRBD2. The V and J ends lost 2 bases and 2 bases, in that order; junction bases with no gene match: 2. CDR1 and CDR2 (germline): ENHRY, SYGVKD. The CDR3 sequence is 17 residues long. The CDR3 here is CAISEGTSGGYTDTQYF. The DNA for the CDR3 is TGTGCCATCAGTGAGGGGACTAGCGGGGGGTACACAGATACGCAGTATTTT.

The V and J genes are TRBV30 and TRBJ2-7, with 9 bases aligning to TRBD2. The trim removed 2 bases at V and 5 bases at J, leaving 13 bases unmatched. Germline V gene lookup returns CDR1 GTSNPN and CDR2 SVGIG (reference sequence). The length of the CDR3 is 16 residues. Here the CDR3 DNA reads TGTGCCTGGAGTCCACACCCAGGGGTAGCGGGAGACGAGCAGTACTTC. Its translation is CAWSPHPGVAGDEQYF.

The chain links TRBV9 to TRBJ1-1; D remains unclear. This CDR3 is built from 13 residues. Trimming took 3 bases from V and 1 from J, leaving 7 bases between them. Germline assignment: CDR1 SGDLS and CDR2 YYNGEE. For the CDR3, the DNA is TGTGCCAGCAGCGACAGATCGAACACTGAAGCTTTCTTT. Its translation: CASSDRSNTEAFF.

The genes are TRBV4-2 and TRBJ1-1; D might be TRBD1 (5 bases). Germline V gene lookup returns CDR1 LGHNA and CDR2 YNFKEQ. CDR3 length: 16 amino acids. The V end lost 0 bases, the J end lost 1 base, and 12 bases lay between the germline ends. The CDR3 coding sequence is TGTGCCAGCAGCCAAGAAGGTTTGGGGGGGAACACTGAAGCTTTCTTT. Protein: CASSQEGLGGNTEAFF.

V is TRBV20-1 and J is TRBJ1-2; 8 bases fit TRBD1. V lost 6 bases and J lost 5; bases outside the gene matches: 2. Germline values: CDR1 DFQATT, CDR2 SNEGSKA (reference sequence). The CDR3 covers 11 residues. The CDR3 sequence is CSATGGYGYTF. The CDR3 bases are TGCAGTGCCACAGGGGGTTATGGCTACACCTTC.

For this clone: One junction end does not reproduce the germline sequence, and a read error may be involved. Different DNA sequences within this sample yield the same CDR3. CDR3 DNA sequence: TGTGCTAGCAGCTTCAGCGGATATACCACAGATACGCAGTATTTT. Encoded protein: CASSFSGYTTDTQYF. The V and J genes are TRBV11-3 and TRBJ2-3; tentative D call: TRBD2 (5 bases). The CDR3 runs to 15 residues. From germline, CDR1 is SGHNT and CDR2 YENEEA.

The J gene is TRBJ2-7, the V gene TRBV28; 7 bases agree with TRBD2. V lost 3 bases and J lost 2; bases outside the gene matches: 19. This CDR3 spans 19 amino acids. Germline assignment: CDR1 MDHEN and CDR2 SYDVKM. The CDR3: CASSFIKSSGWQIPYEQYF. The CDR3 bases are TGTGCCAGCAGTTTTATCAAGAGTAGCGGGTGGCAGATTCCCTACGAGCAGTACTTC. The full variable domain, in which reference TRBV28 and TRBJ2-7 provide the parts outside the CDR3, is DVKVTQSSRYLVKRTGEKVFLECVQDMDHENMFWYRQDPGLGLRLIYFSYDVKMKEKGDIPEGYSVSREKKERFSLILESASTNQTSMYLCASSFIKSSGWQIPYEQYFGPGTRLTVT.

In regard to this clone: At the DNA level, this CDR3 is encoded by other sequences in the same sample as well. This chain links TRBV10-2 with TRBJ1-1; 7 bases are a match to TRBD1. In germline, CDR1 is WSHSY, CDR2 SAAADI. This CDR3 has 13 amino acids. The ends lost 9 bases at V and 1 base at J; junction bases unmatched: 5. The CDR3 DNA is TGCGCCAGTAGACAGGGATGGAACACTGAAGCTTTCTTT. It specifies CASRQGWNTEAFF.

The CDR3 reads CASSLSGLTYNSPLHF. The CDR3 DNA follows: TGTGCCAGCAGCTTATCAGGGTTGACCTATAATTCACCCCTCCACTTT. This chain uses TRBV7-8 with TRBJ1-6, with D perhaps matching TRBD1 (5 bases). V was clipped by 2 bases and J by 2 bases, with 10 bases between them. CDR1 SGHVS and CDR2 FQNEAQ come from the germline V gene. This CDR3 contains 16 residues.

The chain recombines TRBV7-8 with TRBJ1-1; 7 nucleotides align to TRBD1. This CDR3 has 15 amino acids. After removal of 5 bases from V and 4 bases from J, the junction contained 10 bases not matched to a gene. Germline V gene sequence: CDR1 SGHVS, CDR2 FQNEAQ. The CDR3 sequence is CASSQTTGLGTEAFF. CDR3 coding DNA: TGTGCCAGCAGCCAAACGACAGGGCTCGGCACTGAAGCTTTCTTT.

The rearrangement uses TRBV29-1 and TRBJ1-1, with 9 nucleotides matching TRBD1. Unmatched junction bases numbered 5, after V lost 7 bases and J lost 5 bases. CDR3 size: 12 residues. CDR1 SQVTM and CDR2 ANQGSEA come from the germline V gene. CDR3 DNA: TGCAGCGGGGGACAGGGTGGGACTGAAGCTTTCTTT. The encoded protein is CSGGQGGTEAFF.

The CDR3 DNA reads TGTGCCAGCAGCCAAGAGAGGGTACTTACCTTCTCCTACAATGAGCAGTTCTTC. This sequence encodes CASSQERVLTFSYNEQFF. V is TRBV14 and J is TRBJ2-1; possibly TRBD2 for D (5 bases). V was cut by 0 bases and J by 0 bases, with 15 bases left in between. Germline-derived CDR1 and CDR2 are SGHDN and FVKESK. The length of the CDR3 is 18 residues.

The CDR3 sequence is CASRPGQGSLSYEQYF. CDR3 in DNA: TGTGCCAGTAGACCGGGACAGGGGTCCCTATCCTACGAGCAGTACTTC. The chain links TRBV19 to TRBJ2-7; 10 positions agree with TRBD1. The CDR3 extends over 16 amino acids. Germline-derived CDR1 and CDR2 are LNHDA and SQIVND (reference sequence). The trim removed 6 bases at V and 1 base at J, leaving 9 bases unmatched. Supplemented by reference TRBV19 and TRBJ2-7, the full variable domain reads DGGITQSPKYLFRKEGQNVTLSCEQNLNHDAMYWYRQDPGQGLRLIYYSQIVNDFQKGDIAEGYSVSREKKESFPLTVTSAQKNPTAFYLCASRPGQGSLSYEQYFGPGTRLTVT.

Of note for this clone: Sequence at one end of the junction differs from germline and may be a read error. The chain's CDR3 is CASSEDSPGNVVF. CDR3 DNA sequence: TGTGCCAGCAGCGAGGACAGTCCGGGGAACGTGGTCTTT. This chain connects TRBV7-9 to TRBJ1-1, with D maybe TRBD1 (6 bases). This CDR3 is built from 13 residues. CDR1 SEHNR and CDR2 FQNEAQ come from the germline V gene (reference sequence).

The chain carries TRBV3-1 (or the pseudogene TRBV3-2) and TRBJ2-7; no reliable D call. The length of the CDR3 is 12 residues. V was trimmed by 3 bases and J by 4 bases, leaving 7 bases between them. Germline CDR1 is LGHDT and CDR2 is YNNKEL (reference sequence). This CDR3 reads CASSHTRYEQYF. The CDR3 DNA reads TGTGCCAGCAGCCATACTCGGTACGAGCAGTACTTC.

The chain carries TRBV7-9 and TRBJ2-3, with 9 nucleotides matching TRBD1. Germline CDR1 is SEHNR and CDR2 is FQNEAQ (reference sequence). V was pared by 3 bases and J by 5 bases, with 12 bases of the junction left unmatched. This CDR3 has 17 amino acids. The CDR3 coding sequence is TGTGCCAGCAGCTTCTCACAGGGGGCTAGTGAGAAAGATACGCAGTATTTT. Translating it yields CASSFSQGASEKDTQYF.